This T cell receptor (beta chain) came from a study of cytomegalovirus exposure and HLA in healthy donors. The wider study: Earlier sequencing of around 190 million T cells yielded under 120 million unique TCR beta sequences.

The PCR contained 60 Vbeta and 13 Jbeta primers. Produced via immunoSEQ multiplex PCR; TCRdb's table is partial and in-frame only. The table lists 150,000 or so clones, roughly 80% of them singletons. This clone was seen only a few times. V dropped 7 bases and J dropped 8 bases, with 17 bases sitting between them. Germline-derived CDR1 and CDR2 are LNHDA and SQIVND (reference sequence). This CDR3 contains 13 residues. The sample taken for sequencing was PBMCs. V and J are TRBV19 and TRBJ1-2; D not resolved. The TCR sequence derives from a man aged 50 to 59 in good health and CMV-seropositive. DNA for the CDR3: TGTGCCAGTACGAGCCCGGAGCGGGTAGGCTACACCTTC. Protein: CASTSPERVGYTF.